The 16 T cell receptor beta chains below were found in one sample sequenced in a study of beta chain features in type 1 diabetes. Every isolated RNA sample was fully reverse transcribed, so sequencing captured expressed TCRB transcripts. This table comes from immunoSEQ multiplex PCR, and its TCRdb copy is limited to in-frame clones, with some not included. The sample includes 350,000 to 450,000 clones, approximately 14% seen only once; the top ten take roughly 0.036%. Specimen: naive CD4+ T cells from blood. Receptors originate from a man under 40 in good health.

This clone was seen only a few times. V and J are TRBV5-1 and TRBJ2-5; tentatively, D is TRBD1 or TRBD2 (5 bases each). TRBJ2-7 matches the DNA end more closely, so the J call is doubtful. Germline CDR1 SGHRS, CDR2 YFSETQ. The CDR3 spans 12 residues. The CDR3 sequence is CASSWRGDEQYF. CDR3 DNA: TGCGCCAGCAGCTGGAGAGGGGACGAGCAGTACTTC.

The table lists this clone with a few counts. The chain has TRBV29-1 and TRBJ2-1; D gene uncertain. Germline V gene data show CDR1 as SQVTM and CDR2 as ANQGSEA. This CDR3 is built from 10 residues. Deletions cut 5 bases from V and 5 bases from J, with 4 bases between. CDR3 bases: TGCAGCGTTACGCACAATGAGCAGTTCTTC. This sequence encodes CSVTHNEQFF.

This sequence joins TRBV5-6 and TRBJ2-7, with a possible D match to TRBD2 (5 bases). CDR3 length: 13 residues. Trimming left V 3 bases short and J 4 bases short, with 11 bases between. Germline lookup yields CDR1 SGHDT and CDR2 YYEEEE. The CDR3 DNA reads as TGTGCCAGCAGCTCTCCAGCGGCGTACGAGCAGTACTTC. Amino acids: CASSSPAAYEQYF.

The chain uses TRBV7-6 and TRBJ2-1, with TRBD2 matching over 10 bases. This CDR3 has 15 residues. V shed 5 bases, J shed 4 bases, and the junction held 5 bases outside the gene matches. The germline V gene has CDR1 SGHVS and CDR2 FNYEAQ. The CDR3 protein is CASSQQREGYNEQFF. The CDR3 DNA sequence: TGTGCCAGCAGCCAACAGCGGGAGGGGTACAATGAGCAGTTCTTC.

A few counts support this clone. The chain joins TRBV30 to TRBJ2-6; D gene ambiguous. Per the germline V gene, CDR1 is GTSNPN and CDR2 is SVGIG (reference sequence). This CDR3 contains 15 residues. V was cut by 0 bases and J by 0 bases, with 6 bases left in between. CDR3: CAWSVLGSGANVLTF. The CDR3 DNA reads TGTGCCTGGAGTGTACTTGGCTCTGGGGCCAACGTCCTGACTTTC.

There are a few counts of this clone. This sequence joins TRBV7-9 and TRBJ1-1; D unresolved. Looked up from germline, CDR1 is SEHNR and CDR2 is FQNEAQ (reference sequence). The CDR3 is made up of 11 amino acids. V shed 4 bases and J shed 10 bases, with 10 bases lying between them. The CDR3 nucleotides read TGTGCCAGCAGCTCCGGGGAGGGAGCTTTCTTT. Its translation: CASSSGEGAFF. Supplemented by reference TRBV7-9 and TRBJ1-1, the full variable domain reads DTGVSQNPRHKITKRGQNVTFRCDPISEHNRLYWYRQTLGQGPEFLTYFQNEAQLEKSRLLSDRFSAERPKGSFSTLEIQRTEQGDSAMYLCASSSGEGAFFGQGTRLTVV.

The chain combines TRBV27 with TRBJ1-5, with D possibly being TRBD1 (5 bases). CDR1 and CDR2 from the germline V gene are MNHEY and SMNVEV (reference sequence). V lost 8 bases to trimming and J lost 7 bases, with 12 bases between them. There are 12 residues in the CDR3. CDR3 DNA sequence: TGTGCCAGCGGGGCCATCGAACAGCCCCAGCATTTT. It specifies CASGAIEQPQHF.

This clone was counted between two and nine times. The chain carries TRBV27 and TRBJ2-7, with 7 bases that match TRBD1. V was clipped by 0 bases and J by 3 bases; unmatched bases: 8. The CDR3 totals 16 residues. Germline assignment: CDR1 MNHEY and CDR2 SMNVEV (reference sequence). The CDR3 sequence is CASSLSGTAHIYEQYV. CDR3 in DNA: TGTGCCAGCAGTTTATCCGGGACAGCACATATCTACGAGCAGTACGTC.

As regards this clone: Other nucleotide sequences in the sample specify the same CDR3. J is TRBJ2-3 and V is TRBV29-1, with TRBD1 as a possible D gene (7 bases). Germline CDR1 SQVTM, CDR2 ANQGSEA. V shed 4 bases and J shed 7 bases, with 15 bases lying between them. The CDR3 spans 13 residues. As DNA, the CDR3 is TGCAGCGTTGGGCTAGCAGGGGGGAATACGCAGTATTTT. As protein: CSVGLAGGNTQYF.

This clone was seen more than once but under ten times. The chain uses TRBV5-1 and TRBJ2-1; D not resolved. The V gene's germline CDR1 is SGHRS and CDR2 YFSETQ. The V end lost 0 bases, the J end lost 6 bases, and 10 bases lay between the germline ends. The CDR3 spans 14 residues. Written as DNA, the CDR3 is TGCGCCAGCAGCTTGGCCCTCCGAGGCAATGAGCAGTTCTTC. Protein: CASSLALRGNEQFF.

This sequence joins TRBV6-1 and TRBJ2-1; no firm D call. This CDR3 is built from 12 residues. Germline V gene data show CDR1 as MNHNS and CDR2 as SASEGT. V was shortened by 8 bases and J by 2 bases, with 7 bases between the two germline ends. CDR3 coding DNA: TGTGCCAGCGCCAGTACCTACAATGAGCAGTTCTTC. It translates to CASASTYNEQFF.

This clone was observed a handful of times. The rearrangement links TRBV29-1 to TRBJ2-1; D possibly corresponds to TRBD1 (6 bases). From germline, CDR1 is SQVTM and CDR2 ANQGSEA. The CDR3 covers 14 residues. V was pared by 4 bases and J by 6 bases, with 16 bases between. The CDR3 protein is CSVAYSQGPNEQFF. In DNA form, the CDR3 reads TGCAGCGTTGCGTATTCTCAGGGGCCCAATGAGCAGTTCTTC.

There are a few counts of this clone. The V and J genes are TRBV4-2 and TRBJ2-5; 11 nucleotides match TRBD2. V gave up 2 bases and J gave up 2 bases; unmatched junction bases: 7. The CDR3 length is 17 residues. The germline V gene encodes CDR1 LGHNA and CDR2 YNFKEQ. DNA for the CDR3: TGTGCCAGCAGCCAACGCGGGACTAGCGGAATTCAAGAGACCCAGTACTTC. It encodes CASSQRGTSGIQETQYF.

The chain recombines TRBV18 with TRBJ2-7; 8 bases align to TRBD2. Per germline, CDR1 KGHSH and CDR2 LQKENI. V was pared by 0 bases and J by 0 bases, with 1 base of the junction left unmatched. This CDR3 comprises 15 residues. CDR3 protein: CASSPPGTSSYEQYV. CDR3 nucleotides: TGTGCCAGCTCACCACCGGGGACTAGCTCCTACGAGCAGTACGTC.

The CDR3 loop reads CASSQDRGQGRGQPQHF. The CDR3 DNA reads TGCGCCAGCAGCCAAGATCGTGGACAGGGCCGGGGACAGCCCCAGCATTTT. The genes are TRBV4-3 and TRBJ1-5; 8 bases align to TRBD1. The CDR3 has 17 residues. The junction had 11 bases not matched to a gene; V was cut back by 0 bases and J by 7 bases. Germline V CDR1 and CDR2: LGHNA, YSLEER.

The V gene is TRBV6-5, the J gene TRBJ1-1, with D hard to call. The germline V and J ends were trimmed by 5 bases and 10 bases, with 20 bases remaining between them. Germline V gene sequence: CDR1 MNHEY, CDR2 SVGAGI. This CDR3 has 14 amino acids. The CDR3 region has the DNA TGTGCCAGCAGTAACGGGCCCTCCTCGGGTAGAGCTTTCTTT. Amino acid sequence: CASSNGPSSGRAFF.